This T cell receptor beta chain was recorded in a study of cytomegalovirus exposure and HLA in healthy donors. PCR used 60 Vbeta primers and 13 Jbeta primers. Assay: immunoSEQ multiplex PCR; the TCRdb copy retains only in-frame clones and omits some. This listing includes about 78,000 clones. Notes on this clone: Antigen: not known.

The CDR3 covers 13 residues. Germline V gene lookup returns CDR1 ENHRY and CDR2 SYGVKD. The ends were cut back, 3 bases at V and 3 bases at J, with 7 bases in the middle. Study conclusions and caveats: The authors considered a cluster of highly shared sequence variants likely to be a sequencing artifact. The authors later found TCR association rates varying by HLA locus, with DRB1 most and HLA-C fewest.

The sequence was collected from a female donor in good health and CMV-seropositive. This chain connects TRBV10-3 to TRBJ2-3, with D perhaps TRBD1 (6 bases). The sequencing input was PBMCs. CDR3 nucleotide sequence: TGTGCCATCAGTGAAGACAGGACAGATACGCAGTATTTT. Translation gives CAISEDRTDTQYF.